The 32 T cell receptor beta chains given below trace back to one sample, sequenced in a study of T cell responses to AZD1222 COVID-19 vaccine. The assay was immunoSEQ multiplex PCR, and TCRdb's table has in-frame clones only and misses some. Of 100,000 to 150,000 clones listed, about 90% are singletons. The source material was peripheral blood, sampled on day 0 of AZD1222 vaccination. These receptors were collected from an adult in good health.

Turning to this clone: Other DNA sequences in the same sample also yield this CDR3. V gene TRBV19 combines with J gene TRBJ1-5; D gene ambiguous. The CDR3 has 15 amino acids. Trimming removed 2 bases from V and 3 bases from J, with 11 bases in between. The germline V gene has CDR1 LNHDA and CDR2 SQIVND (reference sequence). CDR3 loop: CASSIMGLSNQPQHF. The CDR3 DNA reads TGTGCCAGTAGTATAATGGGTTTGTCCAATCAGCCCCAGCATTTT.

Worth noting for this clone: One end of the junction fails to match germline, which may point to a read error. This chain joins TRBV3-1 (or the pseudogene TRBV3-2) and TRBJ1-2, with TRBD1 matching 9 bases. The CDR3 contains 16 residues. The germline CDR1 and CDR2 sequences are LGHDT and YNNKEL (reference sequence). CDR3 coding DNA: TGTGCCAGCAGCCCCTCAAACCCGGGACAGGGCTCCTTGGGGACTTTC. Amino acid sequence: CASSPSNPGQGSLGTF.

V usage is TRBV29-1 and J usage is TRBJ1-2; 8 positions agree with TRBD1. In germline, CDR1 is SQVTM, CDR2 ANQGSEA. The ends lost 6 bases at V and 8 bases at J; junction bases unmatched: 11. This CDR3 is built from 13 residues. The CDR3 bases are TGCAGCGTGGCGACAGGGGAGTGGCAAGGCTACACCTTC. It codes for CSVATGEWQGYTF.

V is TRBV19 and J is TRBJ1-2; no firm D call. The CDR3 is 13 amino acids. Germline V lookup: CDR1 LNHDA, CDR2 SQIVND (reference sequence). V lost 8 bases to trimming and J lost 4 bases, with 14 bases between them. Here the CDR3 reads CASEPQAGYGYTF. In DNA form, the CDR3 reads TGTGCCAGTGAACCCCAGGCGGGCTATGGCTACACCTTC.

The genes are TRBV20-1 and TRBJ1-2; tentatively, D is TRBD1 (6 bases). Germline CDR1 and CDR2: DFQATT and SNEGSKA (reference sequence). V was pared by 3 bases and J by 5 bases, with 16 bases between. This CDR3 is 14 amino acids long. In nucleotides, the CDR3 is TGCAGTGCTAGTCTAGGCGACAGGTTTTATGGCTACACCTTC. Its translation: CSASLGDRFYGYTF.

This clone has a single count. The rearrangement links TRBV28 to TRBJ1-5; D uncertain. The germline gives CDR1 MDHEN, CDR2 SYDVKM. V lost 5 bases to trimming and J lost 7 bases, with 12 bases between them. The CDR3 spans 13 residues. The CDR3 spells CASSGTKGQPQHF. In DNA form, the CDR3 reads TGTGCCAGCAGTGGAACAAAGGGACAGCCCCAGCATTTT.

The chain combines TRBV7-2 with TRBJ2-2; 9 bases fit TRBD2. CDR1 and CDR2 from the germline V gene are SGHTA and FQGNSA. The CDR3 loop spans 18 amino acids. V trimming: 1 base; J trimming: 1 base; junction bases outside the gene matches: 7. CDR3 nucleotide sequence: TGTGCCAGCAGCTTAGTTCCTAGCGGGAAAGGGAACACCGGGGAGCTGTTTTTT. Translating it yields CASSLVPSGKGNTGELFF.

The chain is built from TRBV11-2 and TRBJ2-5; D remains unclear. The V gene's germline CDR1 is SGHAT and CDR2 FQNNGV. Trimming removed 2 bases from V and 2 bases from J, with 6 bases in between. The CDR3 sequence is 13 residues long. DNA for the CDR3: TGTGCCAGCAGCTTATGGGCTCAAGAGACCCAGTACTTC. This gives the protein CASSLWAQETQYF.

In nucleotides, the CDR3 is TGTGCCAGCAGTTGGTTTCTAGCGGGAGAGTCTGTCGAGCAGTACTTC. It is translated as CASSWFLAGESVEQYF. The J gene is TRBJ2-7, the V gene TRBV28, with 10 bases that match TRBD2. Germline-derived CDR1 and CDR2 are MDHEN and SYDVKM. The CDR3 covers 16 residues. Trimming cost V 4 bases and J 6 bases; bases outside gene matches: 12.

In nucleotides, the CDR3 is TGTGCCAGCAGACGCAAACAGGGACGGGGGCAGTTCTTC. Encoded protein: CASRRKQGRGQFF. The rearrangement joins TRBV5-8 to TRBJ2-1, with a tentative D call TRBD1 (6 bases). This CDR3 region has 13 residues. The germline V and J ends were trimmed by 5 bases and 12 bases, with 18 bases remaining between them. Germline loops: CDR1 SGHTS, CDR2 YDEGEE. The variable domain in full, completed from reference TRBV5-8 and TRBJ2-1, reads EAGVTQSPTHLIKTRGQQATLRCSPISGHTSVYWYQQALGLGLQFLLWYDEGEERNRGNFPPRFSGRQFPNYSSELNVNALELEDSALYLCASRRKQGRGQFFGPGTRLTVL.

The CDR3 region has the DNA TGTGCCAGCTCATCAGAACAGGGGAAAGAGACCCAGTACTTC. Translated, it gives CASSSEQGKETQYF. The V and J genes are TRBV18 and TRBJ2-5; TRBD1 agrees at 7 bases. Germline V gives CDR1 KGHSH, CDR2 LQKENI. The V gene end was trimmed by 5 bases and the J gene end by 3 bases; junction bases not matched to a gene: 6. The CDR3 is 14 residues long.

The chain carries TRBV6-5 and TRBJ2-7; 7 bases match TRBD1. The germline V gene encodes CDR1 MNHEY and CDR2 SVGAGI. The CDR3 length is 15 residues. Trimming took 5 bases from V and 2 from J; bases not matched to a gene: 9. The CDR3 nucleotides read TGTGCCAGCAGTCAAAAAACCGGGACAGCCTACGAGCAGTACTTC. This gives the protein CASSQKTGTAYEQYF.

The CDR3 sequence is CASSPIRTGGINSPLHF. CDR3 in DNA: TGTGCCAGCAGTCCAATCCGGACAGGGGGAATTAATTCACCCCTCCACTTT. This chain connects TRBV6-2 or TRBV6-3 to TRBJ1-6; TRBD1 agrees at 10 bases. Trimming cost V 5 bases and J 6 bases; bases outside gene matches: 10. CDR1 and CDR2 (germline): MNHEY, SVGEGT. The CDR3 runs 17 residues.

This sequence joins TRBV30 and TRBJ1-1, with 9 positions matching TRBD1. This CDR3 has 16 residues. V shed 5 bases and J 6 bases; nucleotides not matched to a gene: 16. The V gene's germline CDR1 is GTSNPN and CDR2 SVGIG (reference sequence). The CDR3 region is CAWGLGTGLNIAEAFF. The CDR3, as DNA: TGTGCCTGGGGCTTGGGGACAGGGTTGAACATCGCTGAAGCTTTCTTT.

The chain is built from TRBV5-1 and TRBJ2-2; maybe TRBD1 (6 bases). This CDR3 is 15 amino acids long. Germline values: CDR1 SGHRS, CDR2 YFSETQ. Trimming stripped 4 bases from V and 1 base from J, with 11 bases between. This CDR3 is CASSLQGENTGELFF. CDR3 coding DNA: TGCGCCAGCAGCCTACAGGGAGAGAACACCGGGGAGCTGTTTTTT.

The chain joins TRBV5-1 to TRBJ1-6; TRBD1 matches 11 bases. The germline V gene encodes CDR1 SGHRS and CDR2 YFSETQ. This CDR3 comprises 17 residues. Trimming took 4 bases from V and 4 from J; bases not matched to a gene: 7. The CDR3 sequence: CASSRDRGSSYNSPLHF. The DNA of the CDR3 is TGCGCCAGCAGCAGGGACAGGGGGTCGTCGTATAATTCACCCCTCCACTTT.

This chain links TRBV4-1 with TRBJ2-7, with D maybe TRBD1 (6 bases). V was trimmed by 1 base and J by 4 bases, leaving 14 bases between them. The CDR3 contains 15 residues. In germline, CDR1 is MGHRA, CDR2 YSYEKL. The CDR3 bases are TGCGCCAGCAGCCAAGTTGTGCAGGGGACGTACGAGCAGTACTTC. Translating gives CASSQVVQGTYEQYF.

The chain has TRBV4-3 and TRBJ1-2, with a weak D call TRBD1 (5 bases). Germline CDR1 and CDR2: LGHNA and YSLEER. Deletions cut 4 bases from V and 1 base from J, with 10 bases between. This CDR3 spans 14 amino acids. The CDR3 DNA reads TGCGCCAGCAGCCCCGCGGGGGATAACTATGGCTACACCTTC. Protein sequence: CASSPAGDNYGYTF.

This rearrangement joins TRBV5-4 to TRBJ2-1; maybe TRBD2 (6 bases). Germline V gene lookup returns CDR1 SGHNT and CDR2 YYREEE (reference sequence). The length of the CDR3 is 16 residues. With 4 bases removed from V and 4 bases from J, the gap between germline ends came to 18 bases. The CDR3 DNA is TGTGCCAGCAGCCAAAGCATATATGCGGGATACAATGAGCAGTTCTTC. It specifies CASSQSIYAGYNEQFF.

CDR3 residues: CASSFSGLDYGYTF. The CDR3 coding sequence is TGTGCCAGCAGCTTCTCTGGACTGGACTATGGCTACACCTTC. The J gene is TRBJ1-2, the V gene TRBV11-2; D is unclear. CDR1 is SGHAT and CDR2 is FQNNGV in the germline V gene. V was cut by 3 bases and J by 3 bases, with 11 bases left in between. The CDR3 is made up of 14 amino acids.

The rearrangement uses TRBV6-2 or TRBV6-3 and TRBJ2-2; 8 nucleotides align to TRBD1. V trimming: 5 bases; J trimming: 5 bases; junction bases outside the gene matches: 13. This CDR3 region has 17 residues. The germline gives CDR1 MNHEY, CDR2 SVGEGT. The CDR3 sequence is CASSPLRGQVETGELFF. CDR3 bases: TGTGCCAGCAGTCCACTGAGGGGACAGGTGGAGACCGGGGAGCTGTTTTTT.

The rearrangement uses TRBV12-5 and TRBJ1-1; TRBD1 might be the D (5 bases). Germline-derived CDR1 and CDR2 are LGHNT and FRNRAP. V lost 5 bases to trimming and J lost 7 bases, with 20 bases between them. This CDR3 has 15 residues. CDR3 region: CASGQWIDRLHEAFF. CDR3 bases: TGTGCTAGTGGTCAATGGATTGACAGACTCCATGAAGCTTTCTTT.

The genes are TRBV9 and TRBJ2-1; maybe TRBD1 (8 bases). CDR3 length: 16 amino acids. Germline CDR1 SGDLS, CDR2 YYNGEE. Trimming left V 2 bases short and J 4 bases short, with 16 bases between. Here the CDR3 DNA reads TGTGCCAGCAGCGTGGAAGGACAGGGAGGGTACAATGAGCAGTTCTTC. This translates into CASSVEGQGGYNEQFF.

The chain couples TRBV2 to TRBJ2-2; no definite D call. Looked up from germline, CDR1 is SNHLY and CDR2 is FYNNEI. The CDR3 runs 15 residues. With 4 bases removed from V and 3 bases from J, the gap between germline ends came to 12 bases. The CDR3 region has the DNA TGTGCCAGCAGTGGGCAGGATGTGGACACCGGGGAGCTGTTTTTT. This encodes CASSGQDVDTGELFF.

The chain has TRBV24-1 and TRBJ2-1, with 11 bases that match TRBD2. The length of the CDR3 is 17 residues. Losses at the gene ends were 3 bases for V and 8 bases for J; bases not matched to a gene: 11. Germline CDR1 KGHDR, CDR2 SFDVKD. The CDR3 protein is CATSDPISGGERDEQFF. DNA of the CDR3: TGTGCCACCAGTGATCCCATTAGCGGGGGGGAAAGGGATGAGCAGTTCTTC.

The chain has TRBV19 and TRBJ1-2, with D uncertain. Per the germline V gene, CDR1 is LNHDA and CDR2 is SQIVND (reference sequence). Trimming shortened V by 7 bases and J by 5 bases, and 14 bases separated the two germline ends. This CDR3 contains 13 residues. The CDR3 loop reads CASKVALSYGYTF. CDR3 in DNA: TGTGCCAGTAAGGTAGCACTTTCATATGGCTACACCTTC.

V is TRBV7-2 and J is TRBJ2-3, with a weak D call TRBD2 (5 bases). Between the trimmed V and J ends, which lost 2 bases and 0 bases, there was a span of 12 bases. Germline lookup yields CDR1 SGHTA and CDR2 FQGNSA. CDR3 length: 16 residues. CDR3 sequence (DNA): TGTGCCAGCAGCTTAAAACCCCCTAGCAGCACAGATACGCAGTATTTT. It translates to CASSLKPPSSTDTQYF.

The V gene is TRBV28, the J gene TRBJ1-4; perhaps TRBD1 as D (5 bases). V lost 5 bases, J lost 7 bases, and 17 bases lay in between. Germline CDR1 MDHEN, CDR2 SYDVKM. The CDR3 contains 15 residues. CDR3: CASSINRTPPEKLFF. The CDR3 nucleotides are TGTGCCAGCAGTATTAACCGGACACCACCTGAAAAACTGTTTTTT.

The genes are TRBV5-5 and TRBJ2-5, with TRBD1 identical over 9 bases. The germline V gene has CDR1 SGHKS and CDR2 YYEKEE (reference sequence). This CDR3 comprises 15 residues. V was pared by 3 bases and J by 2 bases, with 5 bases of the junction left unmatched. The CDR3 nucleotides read TGTGCCAGCAGCTCGCCGGGACAGGGTCAAGAGACCCAGTACTTC. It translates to CASSSPGQGQETQYF.

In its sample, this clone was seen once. The CDR3 loop reads CASSLGAYEQYF. DNA for the CDR3: TGCGCCAGCAGCTTGGGAGCCTACGAGCAGTACTTC. This sequence joins TRBV5-1 and TRBJ2-7, with no clear D. Germline V gene sequence: CDR1 SGHRS, CDR2 YFSETQ. The CDR3 is 12 residues long. The germline V and J ends were trimmed by 0 bases and 2 bases, with 3 bases remaining between them. Looking up the rest from reference TRBV5-1 and TRBJ2-7 gives the full variable domain: KAGVTQTPRYLIKTRGQQVTLSCSPISGHRSVSWYQQTPGQGLQFLFEYFSETQRNKGNFPGRFSGRQFSNSRSEMNVSTLELGDSALYLCASSLGAYEQYFGPGTRLTVT.

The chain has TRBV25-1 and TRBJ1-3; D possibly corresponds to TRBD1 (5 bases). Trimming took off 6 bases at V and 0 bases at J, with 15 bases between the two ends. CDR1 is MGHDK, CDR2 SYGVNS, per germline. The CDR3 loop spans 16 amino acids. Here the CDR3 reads CASRGWGDSSGNTIYF. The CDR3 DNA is TGTGCCAGCAGGGGGTGGGGGGACTCCTCTGGAAACACCATATATTTT.

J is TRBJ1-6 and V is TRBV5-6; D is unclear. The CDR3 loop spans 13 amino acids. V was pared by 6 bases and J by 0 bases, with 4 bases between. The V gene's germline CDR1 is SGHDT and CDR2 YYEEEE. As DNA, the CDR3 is TGTGCCAGCACGAGCTCCTATAATTCACCCCTCCACTTT. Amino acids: CASTSSYNSPLHF.